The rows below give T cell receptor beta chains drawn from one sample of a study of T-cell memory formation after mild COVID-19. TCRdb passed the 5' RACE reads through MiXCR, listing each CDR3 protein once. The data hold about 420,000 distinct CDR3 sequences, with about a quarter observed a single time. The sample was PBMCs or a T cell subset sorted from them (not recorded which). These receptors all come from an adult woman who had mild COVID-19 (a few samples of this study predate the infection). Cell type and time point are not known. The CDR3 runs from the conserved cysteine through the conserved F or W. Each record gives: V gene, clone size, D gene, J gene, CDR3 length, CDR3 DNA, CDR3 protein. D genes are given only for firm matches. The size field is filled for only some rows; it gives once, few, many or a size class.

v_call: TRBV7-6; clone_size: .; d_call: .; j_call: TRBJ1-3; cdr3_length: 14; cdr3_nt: TGTGCCAGCAGCCCAGGAAGAATTGGAAACACCATATATTTT; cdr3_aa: CASSPGRIGNTIYF
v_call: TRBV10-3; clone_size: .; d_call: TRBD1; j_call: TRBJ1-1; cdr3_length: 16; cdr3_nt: TGTGCCATCAGTGAGGATCGCAGGGGGCAGGACACTGAAGCTTTCTTT; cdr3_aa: CAISEDRRGQDTEAFF
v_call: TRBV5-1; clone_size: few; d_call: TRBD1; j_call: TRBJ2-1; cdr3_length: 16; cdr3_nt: TGCGCCAGCAGCTTGGCCGAGAGACAGGGGTTCGATGAGCAGTTCTTC; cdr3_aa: CASSLAERQGFDEQFF
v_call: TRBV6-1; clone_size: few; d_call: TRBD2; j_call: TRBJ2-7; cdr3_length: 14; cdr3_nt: TGTGCCACCCGACTAGCGGGAGGCTCCTACGAGCAGTACTTC; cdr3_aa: CATRLAGGSYEQYF
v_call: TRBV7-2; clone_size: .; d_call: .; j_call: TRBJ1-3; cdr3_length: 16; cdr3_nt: TGTGCCAGCAGCTTACTGCTGTTGAGCTCTGGAAACACCATATATTTT; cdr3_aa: CASSLLLLSSGNTIYF
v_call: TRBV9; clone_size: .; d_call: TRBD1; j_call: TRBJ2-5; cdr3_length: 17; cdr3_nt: TGTGCCAGCAGCCAGGGGGACATGCAGGGGGAGCTGAAGACCCAGTACTTC; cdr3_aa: CASSQGDMQGELKTQYF
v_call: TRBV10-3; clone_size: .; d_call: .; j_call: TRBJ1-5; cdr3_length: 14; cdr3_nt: TGTGCCATCAGCCCTCAGGCCCACAATCAGCCCCAGCATTTT; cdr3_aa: CAISPQAHNQPQHF
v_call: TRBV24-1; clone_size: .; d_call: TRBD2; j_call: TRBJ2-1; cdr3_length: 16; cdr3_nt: TGTGCCACCAGTGATCCCCCTAGCGGGGCAGGGAATGAGCAGTTCTTC; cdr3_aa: CATSDPPSGAGNEQFF
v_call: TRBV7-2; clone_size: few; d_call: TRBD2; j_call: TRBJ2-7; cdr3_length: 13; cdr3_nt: TGTGCCAGCAGCCCTAGCGGGAGGCCCGAGCAGTACTTC; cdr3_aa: CASSPSGRPEQYF
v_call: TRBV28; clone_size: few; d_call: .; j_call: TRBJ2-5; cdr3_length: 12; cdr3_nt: TGTGCCAGCAGTTTCAGGCAAGAGACCCAGTACTTC; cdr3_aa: CASSFRQETQYF
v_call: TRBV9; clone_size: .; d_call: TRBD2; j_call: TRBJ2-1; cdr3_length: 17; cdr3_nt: TGTGCCAGCTCTCGGACTAGCGGGGGAGCCACCTACAATGAGCAGTTCTTC; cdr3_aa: CASSRTSGGATYNEQFF
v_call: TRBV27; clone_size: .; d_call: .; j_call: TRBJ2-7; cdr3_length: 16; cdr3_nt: TGTGCCAGCAGCCCCTTCGGAGGGGCCCCACTTTACGAGCAGTACTTC; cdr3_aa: CASSPFGGAPLYEQYF
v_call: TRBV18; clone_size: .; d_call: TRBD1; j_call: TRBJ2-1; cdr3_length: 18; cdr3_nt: TGTGCCAGCTCACCTTTCTTGGCAGGGGGCAGCTCCTACAATGAGCAGTTCTTC; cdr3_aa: CASSPFLAGGSSYNEQFF
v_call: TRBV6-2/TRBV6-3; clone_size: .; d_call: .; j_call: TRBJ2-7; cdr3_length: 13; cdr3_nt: TGTGCCAGCAGTTACCAGGTCGACTACGAGCAGTACTTC; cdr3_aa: CASSYQVDYEQYF
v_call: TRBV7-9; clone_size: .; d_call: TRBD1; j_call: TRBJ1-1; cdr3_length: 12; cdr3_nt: TGTGCCGACGGGACAGGGTGGACTGAAGCTTTCTTT; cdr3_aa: CADGTGWTEAFF
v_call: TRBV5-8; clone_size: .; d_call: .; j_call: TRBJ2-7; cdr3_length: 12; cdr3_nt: TGTGCCAGCAGCTTGGAGGGGGGAAAGCAGTACTTC; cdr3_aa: CASSLEGGKQYF
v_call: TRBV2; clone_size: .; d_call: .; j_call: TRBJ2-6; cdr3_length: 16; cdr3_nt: TGTGCCAGCAGTTCAGATACAGGTTTTGGGGCCAACGTCCTGACTTTC; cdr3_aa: CASSSDTGFGANVLTF
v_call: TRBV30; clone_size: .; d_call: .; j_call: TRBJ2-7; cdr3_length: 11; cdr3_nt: TGTGCCTGGGCCCAGGGCGGCGAGCAGTACTTC; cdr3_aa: CAWAQGGEQYF
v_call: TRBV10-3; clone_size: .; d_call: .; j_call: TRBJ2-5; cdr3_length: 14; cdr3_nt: TGTGCCATCAGTGAGATGGGACCGCAGGAGACCCAGTACTTC; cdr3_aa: CAISEMGPQETQYF
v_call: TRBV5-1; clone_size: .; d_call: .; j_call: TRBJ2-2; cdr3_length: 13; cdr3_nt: TGCGCCAGCACGCCAGCGAACACCGGGGAGCTGTTTTTT; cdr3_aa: CASTPANTGELFF
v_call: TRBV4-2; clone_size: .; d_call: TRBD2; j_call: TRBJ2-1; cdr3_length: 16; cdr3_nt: TGTGCCAGCAGCCTCGAGGCGGGGGGCTCCTACAATGAGCAGTTCTTC; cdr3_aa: CASSLEAGGSYNEQFF
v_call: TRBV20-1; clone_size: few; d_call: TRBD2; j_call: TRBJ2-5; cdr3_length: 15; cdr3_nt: TGCAGTGCTAGAAGGGGTAGCGGGGGGGAAGAGACCCAGTACTTC; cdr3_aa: CSARRGSGGEETQYF
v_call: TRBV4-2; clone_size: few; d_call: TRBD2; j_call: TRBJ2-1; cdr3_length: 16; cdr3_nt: TGTGCCAGCACCCTTACTAGCGTTGGCCCTTACAATGAGCAGTTCTTC; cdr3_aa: CASTLTSVGPYNEQFF
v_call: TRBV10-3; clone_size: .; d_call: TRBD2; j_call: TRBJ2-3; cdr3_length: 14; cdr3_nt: TGTGCCATCAGAACTAGCGACCGCACAGATACGCAGTATTTT; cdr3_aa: CAIRTSDRTDTQYF
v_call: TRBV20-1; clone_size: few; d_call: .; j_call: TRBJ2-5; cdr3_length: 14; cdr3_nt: TGCAGTGCTTCCGACGGGGGTTACGGGGAGACCCAGTACTTC; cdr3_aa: CSASDGGYGETQYF
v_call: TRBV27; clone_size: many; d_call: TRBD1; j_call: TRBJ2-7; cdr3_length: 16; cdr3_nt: TGTGCCAGCAGTTCCTACGTCTCCGGGACAGACTACGAGCAGTACTTC; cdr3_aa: CASSSYVSGTDYEQYF
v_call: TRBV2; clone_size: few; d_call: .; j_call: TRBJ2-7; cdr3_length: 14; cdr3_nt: TGTGCCAGCAGTAGTACACAGACTAACTACGAGCAGTACTTC; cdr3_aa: CASSSTQTNYEQYF
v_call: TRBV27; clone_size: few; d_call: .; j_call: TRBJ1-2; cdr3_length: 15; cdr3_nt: TGTGCCAGCAGTTTATCATGGTCGCAAGACTATGGCTACACCTTC; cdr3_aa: CASSLSWSQDYGYTF
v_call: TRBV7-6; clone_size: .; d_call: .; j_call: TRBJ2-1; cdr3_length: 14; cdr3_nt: TGTGCCAGCAGCCTCGGACCCACCTACAATGAGCAGTTCTTC; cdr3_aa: CASSLGPTYNEQFF
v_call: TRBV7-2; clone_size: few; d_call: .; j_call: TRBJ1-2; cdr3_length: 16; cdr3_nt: TGTGCCAGCAGCCGAGACATCCTTATGCCTAACTATGGCTACACCTTC; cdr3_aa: CASSRDILMPNYGYTF
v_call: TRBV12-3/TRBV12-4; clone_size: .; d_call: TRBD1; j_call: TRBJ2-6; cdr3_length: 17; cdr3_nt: TGTGCCAGCGGCCTGACAGGGGGCAGGTCTGGGGCCAACGTCCTGACTTTC; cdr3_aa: CASGLTGGRSGANVLTF